This T cell receptor beta chain was profiled in a study of blood T cell repertoires in COVID-19. Each participant's cohort was designated according to participant-reported clinical history. In Cohort 3, a recovered donor had either two negative PCRs, clearance, or symptom resolution. In germline, CDR1 is GTSNPN, CDR2 SVGIG (reference sequence). Losses at the gene ends were 5 bases for V and 1 base for J; bases not matched to a gene: 11. The CDR3 runs to 16 residues. Method: immunoSEQ multiplex PCR; TCRdb's copy keeps in-frame clones and lacks some. The sample has about 330,000 clones, 70% to 90% seen once.

The TCR comes from a woman under 40 who had recovered from COVID-19. The sequencing sample was made of PBMCs or T cells enriched from blood (not recorded which). The chain recombines TRBV30 with TRBJ2-3; TRBD2 agrees at 8 bases. CDR3 sequence reads: CAWLSPWRGGTDTQYF. CDR3 coding DNA: TGTGCCTGGCTATCCCCCTGGCGGGGGGGCACAGATACGCAGTATTTT.